This T cell receptor (beta chain) was sequenced for a study of beta chain features in type 1 diabetes. Whole-study results and caveats: Significant though moderate, a shortening of TCRB CDR3s appeared in all four CD4+ subsets of Type 1 diabetes patients. Patients with type 1 diabetes showed fewer VDJ junction insertions and more deletions. Sequencing of cDNA might inflate the share of cells that strongly express TCR.

With regard to this clone: Its specificity is unknown.

The CDR3 is 19 residues long. Expressed TCRB transcripts got sequenced, as all isolated RNA was reverse transcribed. TCRdb keeps only in-frame clones here, not all; method: immunoSEQ multiplex PCR. The sample has 350,000 to 450,000 clones; roughly 13% are singletons. The material sequenced was naive CD4+ T cells from blood. The TCR was taken from a woman younger than 30 with type 1 diabetes. The genes are TRBV21-1 and TRBJ2-1; the D call of TRBD2 is as the table states it, not checked on the DNA. TRBV21-1 is designated a pseudogene. CDR3 DNA: TGTGCCAGCAGACCCAAGCGACTAGCGGGAGGGCCGACCTACAATGAGCAGTTCTTC. Its translation is CASRPKRLAGGPTYNEQFF.